This TCR beta chain was recovered during a study of T cells in Graves' hyperthyroidism and ophthalmopathy. Study-wide results and caveats: Ophthalmopathy could be told apart from stable hyperthyroidism with a 13 V-J model. Peripheral blood also featured most of the thyroid clonotypes expanded above 0.001.

Amplification of TCR beta CDR3 regions was performed using RNA transcripts as template. A set of HTBI primers served as the primers for a first-round RT-PCR of the TCR CDR3. One entry per CDR3 protein, called by TCRdb with MiXCR from the multiplex PCR reads. The profile shows about 290,000 distinct CDR3 sequences, roughly 15% of them singletons. Germline V gene data show CDR1 as MNHNS and CDR2 as SASEGT. This CDR3 has 14 amino acids. Deletions cut 4 bases from V and 0 bases from J, with 8 bases between. This clonotype was seen ten or more times. The antigen remains unidentified. Investigators excluded patients with uncontrolled infection, other autoimmune disease, pregnancy or lactation. Diagnosis rested on symptoms, serum thyroxine and TRAb, thyroid ultrasound, and orbital computed tomography.

This clonotype was sampled from a woman aged 40 to 50 with Graves' hyperthyroidism. The V and J genes are TRBV6-1 and TRBJ2-3; no reliable D call. The sample consisted of blood. This chain's CDR3 is CASSGSHSTDTQYF. CDR3 nucleotides: TGTGCCAGCAGTGGGAGTCACAGCACAGATACGCAGTATTTT.